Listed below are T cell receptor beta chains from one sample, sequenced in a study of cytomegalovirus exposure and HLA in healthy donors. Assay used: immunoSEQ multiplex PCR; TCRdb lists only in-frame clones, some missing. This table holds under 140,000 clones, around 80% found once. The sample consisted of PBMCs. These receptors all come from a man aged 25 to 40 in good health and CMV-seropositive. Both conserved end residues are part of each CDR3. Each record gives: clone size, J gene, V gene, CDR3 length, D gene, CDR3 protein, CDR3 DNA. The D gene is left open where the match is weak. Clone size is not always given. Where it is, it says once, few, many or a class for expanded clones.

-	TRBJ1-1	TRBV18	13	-	CASSPGRDTEAFF	TGTGCCAGCTCACCGGGCAGGGACACTGAAGCTTTCTTT
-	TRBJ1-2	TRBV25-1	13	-	CASRPRGLDGYTF	TGTGCCAGCCGACCCCGGGGGTTAGATGGCTACACCTTC
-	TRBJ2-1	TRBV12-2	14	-	CASRLVTGGGEQFF	TGTGCAAGTCGCTTAGTTACAGGGGGCGGTGAGCAGTTCTTC
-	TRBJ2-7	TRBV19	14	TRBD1	CASSIGTGSYEQYF	TGTGCCAGTAGTATCGGGACAGGGTCCTACGAGCAGTACTTC
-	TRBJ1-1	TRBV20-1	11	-	CSAPGAGEAFF	TGCAGTGCCCCAGGGGCCGGTGAAGCTTTCTTT
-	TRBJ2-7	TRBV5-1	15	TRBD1	CASNPWGQGTHEQYF	TGCGCCAGCAACCCCTGGGGACAGGGTACCCACGAGCAGTACTTC
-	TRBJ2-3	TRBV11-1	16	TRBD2	CASSALGGTSTDTQYF	TGTGCCAGCAGCGCCTTGGGAGGGACCAGCACAGATACGCAGTATTTT
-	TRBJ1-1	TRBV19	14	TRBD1	CASSSDQGGTEAFF	TGTGCCAGTAGCTCGGATCAGGGGGGCACTGAAGCTTTCTTT
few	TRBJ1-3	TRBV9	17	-	CASSPVPGEGSGNTIYF	TGTGCCAGCAGCCCAGTGCCGGGGGAAGGCTCTGGAAACACCATATATTTT
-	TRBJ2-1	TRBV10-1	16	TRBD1	CASSDRRTGGPDEQFF	TGCGCCAGCAGTGACAGAAGGACAGGGGGCCCGGATGAGCAGTTCTTC
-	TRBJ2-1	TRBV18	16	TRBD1	CASSPPSGRGHNEQFF	TGTGCCAGCTCACCACCCAGCGGCAGGGGGCACAATGAGCAGTTCTTC
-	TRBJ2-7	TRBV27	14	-	CASSFLPEGNEQYF	TGTGCCAGCAGTTTCCTCCCGGAGGGAAACGAGCAGTACTTC
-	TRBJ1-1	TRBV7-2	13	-	CASSLVRDTEAFF	TGTGCCAGCAGCTTAGTCAGGGACACTGAAGCTTTCTTT
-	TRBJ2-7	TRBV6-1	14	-	CASSEFLGSYEQYF	TGTGCCAGCAGTGAATTTTTGGGGAGCTACGAGCAGTACTTC
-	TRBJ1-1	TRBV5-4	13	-	CASSLGGGTEAFF	TGTGCCAGCAGCTTGGGGGGGGGCACTGAAGCTTTCTTT
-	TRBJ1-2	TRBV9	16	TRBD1	CASSVVAGTGGGGYTF	TGTGCCAGCAGCGTAGTCGCGGGGACAGGGGGCGGTGGCTACACCTTC
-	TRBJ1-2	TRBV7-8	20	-	CASSLVPAGAEDAGGYGYTF	TGTGCCAGCAGCTTAGTTCCGGCAGGGGCCGAAGACGCAGGTGGCTATGGCTACACCTTC
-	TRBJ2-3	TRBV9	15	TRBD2	CASSFRLAKTDTQYF	TGTGCCAGCAGCTTCAGACTAGCGAAAACAGATACGCAGTATTTT
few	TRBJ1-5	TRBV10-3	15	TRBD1	CAISEQGQGDQPQHF	TGTGCCATCAGTGAACAGGGACAGGGAGATCAGCCCCAGCATTTT
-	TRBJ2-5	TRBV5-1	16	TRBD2	CASSRELAGDLVTQYF	TGCGCCAGCAGCAGAGAACTAGCGGGGGACCTAGTGACCCAGTACTTC
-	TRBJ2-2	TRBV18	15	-	CASSPRLESTGELFF	TGTGCCAGCTCACCACGTTTGGAGTCCACCGGGGAGCTGTTTTTT
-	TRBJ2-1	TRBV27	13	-	CASSLEGLDEQFF	TGTGCCAGCAGTTTGGAGGGCCTGGATGAGCAGTTCTTC
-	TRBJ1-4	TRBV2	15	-	CASILGRQTNEKLFF	TGTGCCAGCATCTTAGGGAGACAAACTAATGAAAAACTGTTTTTT
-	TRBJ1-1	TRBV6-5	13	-	CASSLEGPTEAFF	TGTGCCAGCAGTTTGGAGGGGCCCACTGAAGCTTTCTTT
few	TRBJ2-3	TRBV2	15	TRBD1	CASSDLGQGTDTQYF	TGTGCCAGCAGTGATTTAGGACAGGGGACAGATACGCAGTATTTT
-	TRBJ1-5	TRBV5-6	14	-	CASSRGNSNQPQHF	TGTGCCAGCAGCCGAGGAAATAGCAATCAGCCCCAGCATTTT
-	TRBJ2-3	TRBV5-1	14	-	CASSLAGDTDTQYF	TGCGCCAGCAGCTTGGCGGGGGACACAGATACGCAGTATTTT
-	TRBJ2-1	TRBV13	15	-	CASSLGTSQGDEQFF	TGTGCCAGCAGCTTAGGTACATCCCAGGGCGATGAGCAGTTCTTC
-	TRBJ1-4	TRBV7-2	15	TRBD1	CASSLVWDSNEKLFF	TGTGCCAGCAGCTTAGTCTGGGACAGTAATGAAAAACTGTTTTTT
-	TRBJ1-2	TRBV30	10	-	CACLGGGYTF	TGTGCCTGTCTAGGGGGTGGCTACACCTTC
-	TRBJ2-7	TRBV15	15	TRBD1	CATSRDKGTAHEQYF	TGTGCCACCAGCAGAGATAAGGGGACAGCCCACGAGCAGTACTTC
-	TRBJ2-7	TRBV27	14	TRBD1	CASSLRDRSYEQYF	TGTGCCAGCAGTTTGAGGGACAGGTCCTACGAGCAGTACTTC
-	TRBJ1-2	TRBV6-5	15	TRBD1	CASSSWTGGGYGYTF	TGTGCCAGCAGTTCCTGGACAGGAGGGGGCTATGGCTACACCTTC
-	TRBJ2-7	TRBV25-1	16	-	CASSEYHRDITYEQYF	TGTGCCAGCAGTGAATATCATAGGGACATAACCTACGAGCAGTACTTC
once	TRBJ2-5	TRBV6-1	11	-	CASSYLRTQYF	TGTGCCAGCAGCTATCTCCGGACCCAGTACTTC
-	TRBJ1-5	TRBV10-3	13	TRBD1	CASRGQDNQPQHF	TGTGCCTCCAGGGGACAGGACAATCAGCCCCAGCATTTT
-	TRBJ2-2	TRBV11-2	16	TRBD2	CASSLDPRLAAGELFF	TGTGCCAGCAGCTTAGATCCGCGACTAGCGGCCGGGGAGCTGTTTTTT
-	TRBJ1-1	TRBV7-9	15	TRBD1	CASSLVTGENTEAFF	TGTGCCAGCAGCCTTGTGACAGGGGAGAACACTGAAGCTTTCTTT
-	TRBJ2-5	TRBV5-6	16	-	CASSLSSGSYRETQYF	TGTGCCAGCAGCTTATCTTCAGGGTCTTACCGCGAGACCCAGTACTTC
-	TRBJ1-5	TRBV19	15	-	CASSIEFLGNQPQHF	TGTGCCAGTAGTATAGAGTTTCTTGGCAATCAGCCCCAGCATTTT
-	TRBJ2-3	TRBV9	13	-	CASSVGDSDTQYF	TGTGCCAGCAGCGTAGGGGACTCAGATACGCAGTATTTT